This TCR beta chain was recovered during a study of metastatic and nonmetastatic thyroid tumors. Study summary: Blood and tumor or nodule tissue repertoires from malignant and benign thyroid patients were compared.

There are 14 residues in the CDR3. Germline CDR1 is MNHNS and CDR2 is SASEGT. Trimming shortened V by 5 bases and J by 8 bases, and 16 bases separated the two germline ends. This clone is classed as medium-sized (0.01 to 0.1%). No antigen is known for it. No patient received treatment before thyroid surgery. Per the study methods: The authors used CDR3 differences across clinicopathological groups to build a distant-metastasis classifier for papillary thyroid cancer. TCRdb used MiXCR to call clones anew from the PCR reads. The V and J calls, along with clone size, are taken from TCRdb and not from the paper's own processing. Here the sample spans 29,000 or so clones, roughly 4% being singletons. Study findings and constraints: It was reportedly found that TCR beta diversity was significantly higher in malignant thyroid tumors than in benign nodules, a difference seen in both blood and tumor samples.

This TCR derives from a female donor with papillary thyroid cancer or a benign thyroid nodule (not recorded which). Some clones in this sample may be carry-over from other donors' samples. Sequences were obtained from blood. The chain links TRBV6-1 to TRBJ2-1, with unresolved D. This CDR3 reads CASSSQLSWDEQFF. The DNA of the CDR3 is TGTGCCAGCAGTTCCCAGTTGAGTTGGGATGAGCAGTTCTTC.